This TCR beta chain was identified in a study of cytomegalovirus exposure and HLA in healthy donors. The CDR3 length is 15 residues. The germline CDR1 and CDR2 sequences are SEHNR and FQNEAQ (reference sequence). V lost 0 bases and J lost 6; bases outside the gene matches: 5. Primers: 60 Vbeta forward and 13 Jbeta reverse. The table came from immunoSEQ multiplex PCR; TCRdb's copy has only in-frame clones and leaves some out. The data hold about 130,000 clones, with around 81% observed a single time. The V and J genes are TRBV7-9 and TRBJ1-1; 9 nucleotides line up with TRBD1. Sequencing input: PBMCs. This receptor was identified in a man aged 18 to 30 in good health and CMV-seronegative. CDR3 protein: CASSLAPGQGPEAFF. DNA of the CDR3: TGTGCCAGCAGCTTAGCGCCGGGACAGGGCCCTGAAGCTTTCTTT.